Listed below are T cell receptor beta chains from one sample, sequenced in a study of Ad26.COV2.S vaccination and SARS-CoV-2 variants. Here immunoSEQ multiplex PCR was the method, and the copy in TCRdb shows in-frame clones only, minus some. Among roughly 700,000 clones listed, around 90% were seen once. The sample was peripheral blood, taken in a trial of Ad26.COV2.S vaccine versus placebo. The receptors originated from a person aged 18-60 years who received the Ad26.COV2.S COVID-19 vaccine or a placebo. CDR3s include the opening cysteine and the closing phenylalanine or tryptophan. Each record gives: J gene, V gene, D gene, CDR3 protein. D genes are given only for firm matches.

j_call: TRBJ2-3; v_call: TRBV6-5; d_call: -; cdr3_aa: CASRRGSVSTDTQYF
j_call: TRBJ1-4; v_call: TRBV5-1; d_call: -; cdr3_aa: CASSLDSTNEKLFF
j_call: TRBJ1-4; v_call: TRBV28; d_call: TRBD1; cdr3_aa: CASSIFAGTGHEKLFF
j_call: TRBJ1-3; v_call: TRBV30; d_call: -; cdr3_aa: CAYGHSGNTIYF
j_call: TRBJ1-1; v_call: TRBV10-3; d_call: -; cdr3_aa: CAISELANTEAFF
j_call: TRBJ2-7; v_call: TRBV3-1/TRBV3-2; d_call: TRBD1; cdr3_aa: CASSQRTGPDEQYF
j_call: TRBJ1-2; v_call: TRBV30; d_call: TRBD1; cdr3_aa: CAWIGSARQGDGYTF
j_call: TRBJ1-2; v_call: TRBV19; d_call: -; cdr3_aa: CASSMTMAGPNYGYTF
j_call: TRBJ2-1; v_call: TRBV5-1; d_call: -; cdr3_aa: CASSWNRVYNEQFF
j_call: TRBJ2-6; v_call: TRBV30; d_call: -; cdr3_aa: CAWSKGAGANVLTF
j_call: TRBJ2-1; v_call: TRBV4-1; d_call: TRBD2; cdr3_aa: CASSQRLAGAHEQFF
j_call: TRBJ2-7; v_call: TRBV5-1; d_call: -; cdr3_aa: CASSLVPGSYEQYF
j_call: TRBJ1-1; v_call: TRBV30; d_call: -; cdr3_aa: CAWNAGISNTEAFF